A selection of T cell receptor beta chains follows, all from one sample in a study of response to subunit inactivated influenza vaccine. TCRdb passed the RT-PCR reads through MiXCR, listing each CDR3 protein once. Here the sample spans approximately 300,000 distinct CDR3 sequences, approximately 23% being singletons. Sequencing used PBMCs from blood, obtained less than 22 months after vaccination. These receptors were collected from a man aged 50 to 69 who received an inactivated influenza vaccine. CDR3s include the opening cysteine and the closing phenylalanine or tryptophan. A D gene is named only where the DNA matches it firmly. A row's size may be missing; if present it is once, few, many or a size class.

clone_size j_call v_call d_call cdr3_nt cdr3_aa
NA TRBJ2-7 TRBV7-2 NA TGTGCCAGCAGCTCCCTGGGGTTAGGGGAGCAGTACTTC CASSSLGLGEQYF
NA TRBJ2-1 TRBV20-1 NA TGCAGTGCTAGCGACGAAGAGCAGTTCTTC CSASDEEQFF
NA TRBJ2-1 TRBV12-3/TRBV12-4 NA TGTGCCAGCAGTGCCGGACTGGGGCAGCAGTTCTTC CASSAGLGQQFF
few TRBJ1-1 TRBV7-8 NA TGTGCCAGCAGCTTAGCGGGGAGCCAGGGGACTGAAGCTTTCTTT CASSLAGSQGTEAFF
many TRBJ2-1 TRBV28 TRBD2 TGTGCCAGCAGTTTCAACCGACTAGCGGGGGTAGAGTTCTTC CASSFNRLAGVEFF
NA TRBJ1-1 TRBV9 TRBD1 TGTGCCAGCAGCTCACATGGACAGGGTGGGACTGAAGCTTTCTTT CASSSHGQGGTEAFF
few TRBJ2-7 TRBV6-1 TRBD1 TGTGCCAGCAGACTCTCAGGGGGCACCTACGAGCAGTACTTC CASRLSGGTYEQYF
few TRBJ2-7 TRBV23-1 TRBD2 TGCGCCAGAGGACTAGCGTCACTTTACGAGCAGTACTTC CARGLASLYEQYF
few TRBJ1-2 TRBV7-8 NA TGTGCCAGCAGCTCCAGACCACAGGGATATGGCTACACCTTC CASSSRPQGYGYTF
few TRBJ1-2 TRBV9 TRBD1 TGTGCCAGCAGCGTAGGGACAGGGGGCTACACCTTC CASSVGTGGYTF
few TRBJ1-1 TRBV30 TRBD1 TGTGCCTGGAGATCAGGGGGCCAGAAAGCTTTCTTT CAWRSGGQKAFF
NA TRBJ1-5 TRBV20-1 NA TGCAGTGCGAGCCGGGAGGTGAGTCAGCCCCAGCATTTT CSASREVSQPQHF
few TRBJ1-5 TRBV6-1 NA TGTGCCAGCAGTGCCAGGGTCGATCAGCCCCAGCATTTT CASSARVDQPQHF
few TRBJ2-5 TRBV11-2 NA TGTGCCAGCAGCTTAGGTCGCTATAGGACGCGGAGGGGCCAAGAGACCCAGTACTTC CASSLGRYRTRRGQETQYF
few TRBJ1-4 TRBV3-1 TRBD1 TGTGCCAGCACCGAGGGGACAGGGGCGAATGAAAAACTGTTTTTT CASTEGTGANEKLFF
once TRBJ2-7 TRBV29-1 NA TGCAGCGTGGGGACCAGTACAGGGCCCTACGAGCAGTACTTC CSVGTSTGPYEQYF
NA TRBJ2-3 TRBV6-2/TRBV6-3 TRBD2 TGTGCCAGCAAAAGCGGGGGGACTCGCACAGATACGCAGTATTTT CASKSGGTRTDTQYF
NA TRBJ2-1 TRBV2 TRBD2 TGTGCCAGCCCCAAGGTGGGGAGGGATGAGCAGTTCTTC CASPKVGRDEQFF
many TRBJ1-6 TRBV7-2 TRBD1 TGTGCCAGCAACCTACCGGGACAGGGGAATTCACCCCTCCACTTT CASNLPGQGNSPLHF
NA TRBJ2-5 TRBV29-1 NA TGCAGCGCCAACCGGGACGAGAAGACCCAGTACTTC CSANRDEKTQYF
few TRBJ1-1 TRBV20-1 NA TGCAGTGCTAACGAAAGGGAACACGCTGAAGCTTTCTTT CSANEREHAEAFF
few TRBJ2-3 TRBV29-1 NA TGCAGCGTTGCCCGTCAGGGGGATACGCAGTATTTT CSVARQGDTQYF
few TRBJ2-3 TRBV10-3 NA TGTGCCATCAGTGAGTCTCCCATCGATACGCAGTATTTT CAISESPIDTQYF
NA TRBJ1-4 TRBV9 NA TGTGCCAGCAGCGTAGAGGGCAGGGGTCATGAAAAACTGTTTTTT CASSVEGRGHEKLFF
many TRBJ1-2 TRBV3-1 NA TGTGCCAGCAGCCAAGAGTGGTATGGTCGGTATGGCTACACCTTC CASSQEWYGRYGYTF
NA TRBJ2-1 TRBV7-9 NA TGTGCCAGCAGCTTAATGGCAGGGAGAAACAATGAGCAGTTCTTC CASSLMAGRNNEQFF
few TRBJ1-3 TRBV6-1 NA TGTGCCAGCAGCGACAGTTACTCTGGAAACACCATATATTTT CASSDSYSGNTIYF
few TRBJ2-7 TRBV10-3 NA TGTGCCATCAGTGAGAGGGACGGGAGCTCCTACGAGCAGTACTTC CAISERDGSSYEQYF
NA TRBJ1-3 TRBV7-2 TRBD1 TGTGCCAGTAGCGCCGCGCGACAGGGTCTTTATGGAAACACCATATATTTT CASSAARQGLYGNTIYF
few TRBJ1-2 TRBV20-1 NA TGCAGTGCTAGCAATGGGGGAGGCGGCTACACCTTC CSASNGGGGYTF
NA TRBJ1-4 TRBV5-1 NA TGCGCCAGCAGCTTGGCCCCGGGTGAAAAACTGTTTTTT CASSLAPGEKLFF
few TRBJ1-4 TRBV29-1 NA TGCAGCGCTTGGGACGGTACAACTAATGAAAAACTGTTTTTT CSAWDGTTNEKLFF
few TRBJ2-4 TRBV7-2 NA TGTGCCAGCAGCAGGACAGTGAAAAACATTCAGTACTTC CASSRTVKNIQYF
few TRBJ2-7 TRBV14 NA TGTGCCAGCAGCCTTTACCGGGACACACCGTTCTACGAGCAGTACTTC CASSLYRDTPFYEQYF
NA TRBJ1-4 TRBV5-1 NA TGCGCCAGCAGCTTGGGGGGTAATAATGAAAAACTGTTTTTT CASSLGGNNEKLFF
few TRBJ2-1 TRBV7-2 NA TGTGCCAGCAGCTCCCGAGGGGTTTACAATGAGCAGTTCTTC CASSSRGVYNEQFF
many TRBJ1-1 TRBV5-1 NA TGCGCCAGCAGCCCGCGAGGGTCAGGGACGAAAAAGGAAGCTTTCTTT CASSPRGSGTKKEAFF
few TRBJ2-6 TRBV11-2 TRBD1 TGTGCCAGCAGCCCCGCCAGGGGGCATTGGTCTGGGGCCAACGTCCTGACTTTC CASSPARGHWSGANVLTF
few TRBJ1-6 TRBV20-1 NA TGCAGTGCAGTCCGGGACACTAATTCACCCCTCCACTTT CSAVRDTNSPLHF
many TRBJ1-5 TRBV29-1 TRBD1 TGCAGCGTGGCCGGGACAGGGAATCAGCCCCAGCATTTT CSVAGTGNQPQHF